The clone carrying this T cell receptor (beta chain) has just a few counts. No antigen is known for it. V lost 8 bases, J lost 0 bases, and 15 bases stayed unmatched. The CDR3 extends over 17 amino acids. Per germline, CDR1 MGHDK and CDR2 SYGVNS. The data derive from a study of CD8+ T cells in alopecia areata. The wider study: Tofacitinib continued for 6 to 18 months and was then withheld for 6 months. Study outcomes and limitations: Researchers report lesional scalp, most notably alopecia totalis/universalis, outstripped normal scalp in clonality.

Peripheral blood samples and lesional scalp punch biopsies were obtained from alopecia areata patients. Using a FACSAria, the CD4+ and CD8+ T cells were sorted from the PBMCs. Sequencing relied on a cDNA template that was reverse transcribed from extracted RNA. The method was immunoSEQ multiplex PCR; TCRdb's version includes in-frame clones alone and lacks a portion of them. This repertoire shows some 210,000 clones, 57% found once; its top ten account for roughly 0.47%. The source is a human donor with alopecia areata. The V gene is TRBV25-1, the J gene TRBJ2-7; 8 bases map to TRBD1. The sequencing used CD4+ T cells sorted from blood, collected at week 0. CDR3 in DNA: TGTGCCAGCTCCCTGGACAGGGCGTTCGCCAGCTCCTACGAGCAGTACTTC. It codes for CASSLDRAFASSYEQYF.